This TCR beta chain is from a study of T-cell memory formation after mild COVID-19. Study-wide findings and caveats: Still unconfirmed is whether the second-wave clones peaking on day 37 recognized SARS-CoV-2.

One entry per CDR3 protein, called by TCRdb with MiXCR from the 5' RACE reads. Here the sample spans fewer than 350,000 distinct CDR3 sequences, roughly an eighth being singletons. Comment on this clonotype: Its specificity is unknown.

The CDR3 contains 15 residues. V gave up 3 bases and J gave up 2 bases, with 13 bases separating them. Germline V gene sequence: CDR1 MGHRA, CDR2 YSYEKL. The chain uses TRBV4-1 and TRBJ2-5; D possibly corresponds to TRBD1 (6 bases). Sequenced material: PBMCs or a T cell subset sorted from them (not recorded which). The receptor comes from a man aged 18 to 30 who had mild COVID-19 (a few samples of this study predate the infection). Cell type and time point are not known. The CDR3 loop reads CASSQRNREQETQYF. The CDR3 nucleotides read TGCGCCAGCAGCCAGCGTAACAGGGAGCAAGAGACCCAGTACTTC.